The clone carrying this T cell receptor beta chain was observed once. Its antigen is not identified. Sequencing was performed with immunoSEQ multiplex PCR; in TCRdb, only in-frame clones are kept and a portion is missing. Of roughly 2.1 million clones listed, approximately 94% are singletons. The data were taken from a study of shared clonotypes between healthy human individuals. Study details: Donors, aged 18 to 49, were a couple of women and three men. For every donor, three CD4 naive, three CD4 memory, two CD8 naive and one CD8 memory plates were used. Study findings and constraints: Larger estimated richness was generally recorded for naive subsets relative to memory subsets. Generation probabilities were higher for clonotypes shared across all four sorted-subset donors than for unshared ones.

CD8 cells classed as naive were CD45RO-negative and positively selected for CCR7, excluding terminally differentiated effector memory CD45RA+ cells. The sample taken for sequencing was naive CD8+ T cells from PBMCs. The sequence was collected from a young man in good health. Some clones in this sample may be carry-over from other donors' samples.

The CDR3, as DNA: TGCGCCAGCAGTGACCCCCAGGAGAACTTGGGGGAGAACACTGAAGCTTTCTTT. It codes for CASSDPQENLGENTEAFF. The chain recombines TRBV10-1 with TRBJ1-1; D may be TRBD1 (5 bases). V was clipped by 3 bases and J by 1 base, with 21 bases between them. This CDR3 has 18 amino acids. Germline V lookup: CDR1 WNHNN, CDR2 SYGVQD (reference sequence).